The 14 T cell receptor beta chains presented below share a single source sample, sequenced in a study of blood T cell repertoires in COVID-19. Here immunoSEQ multiplex PCR was the method, and the copy in TCRdb shows in-frame clones only, minus some. Here the sample spans roughly 140,000 clones, 75% to 85% being singletons. The material sequenced was peripheral blood. These receptors all come from a man aged 60 to 69 with acute or convalescent COVID-19.

J is TRBJ1-4 and V is TRBV30, with D hard to call. The CDR3 runs 15 residues. Germline V lookup: CDR1 GTSNPN, CDR2 SVGIG (reference sequence). The ends were cut back, 3 bases at V and 8 bases at J, with 19 bases in the middle. CDR3 bases: TGTGCCTGGAGCTTTAACTCCCCGGGAGAGGAAAAACTGTTTTTT. Amino acids: CAWSFNSPGEEKLFF.

This chain joins TRBV2 and TRBJ1-6, with D possibly TRBD1 on 5 matching bases. Germline values: CDR1 SNHLY, CDR2 FYNNEI. The ends were cut back, 7 bases at V and 6 bases at J, with 10 bases in the middle. The CDR3 is 13 amino acids. CDR3 amino acids: CASNYDSNSPLHF. The CDR3 DNA follows: TGTGCCAGCAATTATGACAGTAATTCACCCCTCCACTTT.

The V and J genes are TRBV30 and TRBJ2-2; possible D gene TRBD1, 5 bases. V was shortened by 4 bases and J by 6 bases, with 9 bases between the two germline ends. This CDR3 has 12 residues. Germline V gives CDR1 GTSNPN, CDR2 SVGIG (reference sequence). The CDR3 sequence is CAWTSGPGELFF. In nucleotides, the CDR3 is TGTGCCTGGACGTCAGGGCCCGGGGAGCTGTTTTTT.

The rearrangement links TRBV19 to TRBJ2-3, with 16 bases that match TRBD2. CDR3 size: 19 residues. Trimming removed 6 bases from V and 0 bases from J; junction bases left unmatched: 9. Germline CDR1 and CDR2: LNHDA and SQIVND (reference sequence). CDR3: CASSPGTSGRATSTDTQYF. CDR3 DNA: TGTGCCAGTAGCCCAGGGACTAGCGGGAGGGCCACTAGCACAGATACGCAGTATTTT.

The chain uses TRBV7-9 and TRBJ1-4; 9 bases agree with TRBD1. CDR3 length: 15 residues. V was pared by 0 bases and J by 4 bases, with 0 bases of the junction left unmatched. The germline V gene encodes CDR1 SEHNR and CDR2 FQNEAQ (reference sequence). CDR3 sequence (DNA): TGTGCCAGCAGCTTAGCGACAGGGGGTAATGAAAAACTGTTTTTT. Its translation is CASSLATGGNEKLFF.

The chain carries TRBV6-5 and TRBJ1-1; D gene ambiguous. Between the trimmed V and J ends, which lost 6 bases and 0 bases, there was a span of 17 bases. This CDR3 has 16 amino acids. Germline assignment: CDR1 MNHEY and CDR2 SVGAGI. The CDR3, as DNA: TGTGCCAGCAGCTACGACATGCCAGGCATGAACACTGAAGCTTTCTTT. It codes for CASSYDMPGMNTEAFF.

Comment on this clone: One junction end disagrees with the germline gene, perhaps due to a read error. J is TRBJ2-1 and V is TRBV7-2; 14 nucleotides agree with TRBD2. CDR1 SGHTA and CDR2 FQGNSA come from the germline V gene. The CDR3 length is 16 residues. The DNA of the CDR3 is TGTGCCAGCAGCCGGACTAGCGGGGGGTCCTTCAATGAGCAGTTCTTC. Encoded protein: CASSRTSGGSFNEQFF.

This chain joins TRBV4-1 and TRBJ2-1; 8 bases match TRBD2. V lost 2 bases, J lost 10 bases, and 7 bases stayed unmatched. Looked up from germline, CDR1 is MGHRA and CDR2 is YSYEKL. There are 14 residues in the CDR3. The CDR3 coding sequence is TGCGCCAGCAGCCAATACGGGAAGCGGGAGGAGCAGTTCTTC. Encoded protein: CASSQYGKREEQFF.

This clone was seen a handful of times. In nucleotides, the CDR3 is TGTGCCAGCAGGCCCACAGGGGGTTATTATGGCTACACCTTC. Its protein is CASRPTGGYYGYTF. V usage is TRBV6-5 and J usage is TRBJ1-2, with 8 nucleotides matching TRBD1. Germline assignment: CDR1 MNHEY and CDR2 SVGAGI. The CDR3 loop spans 14 amino acids. Trimming at V came to 6 bases and at J to 5 bases, leaving 8 bases not matched to a gene.

The rearrangement uses TRBV27 and TRBJ2-7, with 10 bases identical to TRBD2. The CDR3 extends over 16 amino acids. Germline values: CDR1 MNHEY, CDR2 SMNVEV (reference sequence). J gave up 4 bases and V 6 bases, and 12 bases lay outside the gene matches. The CDR3 spells CASRIRPSGSVYEQYF. In nucleotides, the CDR3 is TGTGCCAGCAGGATCCGGCCTAGCGGGAGCGTGTACGAGCAGTACTTC.

The CDR3, as DNA: TGTGCCAGCAGCGAGAGCGGTACAGATACGCAGTATTTT. This sequence encodes CASSESGTDTQYF. The rearrangement links TRBV7-8 to TRBJ2-3; D may be TRBD2 (5 bases). CDR1 and CDR2 (germline): SGHVS, FQNEAQ. V dropped 5 bases and J dropped 3 bases, with 9 bases sitting between them. There are 13 residues in the CDR3.

This clone was observed a handful of times. This chain joins TRBV30 and TRBJ1-5; perhaps TRBD1 as D (6 bases). The V and J ends lost 0 bases and 7 bases respectively, with 13 bases between them. The germline V gene has CDR1 GTSNPN and CDR2 SVGIG (reference sequence). There are 14 residues in the CDR3. DNA for the CDR3: TGTGCCTGGAGTGTACAGGGAGTACGACAGCCCCAGCATTTT. Its translation: CAWSVQGVRQPQHF.

This chain uses TRBV2 with TRBJ2-3; 10 positions match TRBD2. This CDR3 spans 15 amino acids. V lost 4 bases, J lost 3 bases, and 4 bases stayed unmatched. Germline V gene sequence: CDR1 SNHLY, CDR2 FYNNEI. The DNA of the CDR3 is TGTGCCAGCAGTGGAGTTAGCGGGGGGACAGATACGCAGTATTTT. Amino acid sequence: CASSGVSGGTDTQYF.

The chain links TRBV5-1 to TRBJ1-1, with D perhaps TRBD1 (6 bases). Trimming removed 7 bases at V and 0 bases at J, with 13 bases between. Looked up from germline, CDR1 is SGHRS and CDR2 is YFSETQ. The CDR3 has 14 residues. The CDR3 is CASQLGQLNTEAFF. The CDR3 nucleotides are TGCGCCAGCCAGCTGGGACAATTGAACACTGAAGCTTTCTTT.